The 10 T cell receptor beta chains given below trace back to one sample, sequenced in a study of control samples from healthy donors and cancer patients. Profiled with immunoSEQ multiplex PCR; TCRdb holds only in-frame clones, not every one. The sample has tens of thousands of clones, around 87% seen once; the top ten hold about 2.1%. Sample: PBMCs. The receptors stem from a woman aged 45-65 years with head and neck cancer.

This rearrangement joins TRBV5-1 to TRBJ2-5, with 8 bases aligning to TRBD2. The CDR3 is made up of 14 amino acids. With V trimmed by 5 bases and J by 2 bases, 5 bases remained unmatched. Germline assignment: CDR1 SGHRS and CDR2 YFSETQ. This chain's CDR3 is CASSVAGWQETQYF. The CDR3 DNA reads as TGCGCCAGCAGTGTAGCGGGGTGGCAAGAGACCCAGTACTTC.

A single count supports this clone. The CDR3 end shows no conserved phenylalanine or tryptophan, and so a read error is likely. The DNA is omitted, as the CDR3 cannot be located on it reliably, and the CDR3 follows TCRdb's listing. This chain connects TRBV29-1 to TRBJ1-5. Germline V lookup: CDR1 SQVTM, CDR2 ANQGSEA. Both ends counted, the CDR3 spans 10 residues. This CDR3 reads CSVEGEGRGS.

This chain joins TRBV11-3 and TRBJ2-3; no clear D. The germline gives CDR1 SGHNT, CDR2 YENEEA. The CDR3 has 13 residues. Trimming left V 4 bases short and J 3 bases short, with 8 bases between. The CDR3 region has the DNA TGTGCCAGCAGCTCCGGGCCGACAGATACGCAGTATTTT. Residues: CASSSGPTDTQYF.

V and J are TRBV19 and TRBJ1-4; D not resolved. Germline V lookup: CDR1 LNHDA, CDR2 SQIVND (reference sequence). The CDR3 has 13 amino acids. V lost 6 bases and J lost 6, with 11 bases in between. DNA for the CDR3: TGTGCCAGTAGACTCAGGTCATATGAAAAACTGTTTTTT. This translates into CASRLRSYEKLFF.

The rearrangement links TRBV5-8 to TRBJ1-1; D may be TRBD1 (6 bases). CDR3 size: 16 residues. Trimming removed 1 base at V and 5 bases at J, with 18 bases between. Germline-derived CDR1 and CDR2 are SGHTS and YDEGEE. This CDR3 reads CASSLYTGTGVTEAFF. The CDR3 DNA sequence: TGTGCCAGCAGCTTGTACACAGGGACGGGCGTGACTGAAGCTTTCTTT.

The V and J genes are TRBV2 and TRBJ2-7, with 9 bases fitting TRBD1. The CDR3 sequence is 15 residues long. CDR1 is SNHLY and CDR2 is FYNNEI in the germline V gene. V dropped 5 bases and J dropped 3; count of bases not matched to a gene: 8. CDR3 in amino acids: CASSPRQGDFYEQYF. CDR3 bases: TGTGCCAGCAGTCCAAGACAGGGGGACTTCTACGAGCAGTACTTC.

This rearrangement joins TRBV5-1 to TRBJ1-4; no clear D. The CDR3 length is 14 residues. The germline V gene has CDR1 SGHRS and CDR2 YFSETQ. Trimming cost V 5 bases and J 0 bases, with 8 bases left between them. CDR3 sequence (DNA): TGCGCCAGCAGGAGGGCTACAACTAATGAAAAACTGTTTTTT. It yields the protein CASRRATTNEKLFF. Complete variable domain (other parts from reference TRBV5-1 and TRBJ1-4): KAGVTQTPRYLIKTRGQQVTLSCSPISGHRSVSWYQQTPGQGLQFLFEYFSETQRNKGNFPGRFSGRQFSNSRSEMNVSTLELGDSALYLCASRRATTNEKLFFGSGTQLSVL.

This chain joins TRBV27 and TRBJ2-1; TRBD2 agrees at 7 bases. Trimming cost V 8 bases and J 7 bases; bases outside gene matches: 8. This CDR3 contains 13 residues. Per germline, CDR1 MNHEY and CDR2 SMNVEV (reference sequence). CDR3 loop: CASRGGGFNEQFF. The CDR3 bases are TGTGCCAGCCGCGGCGGGGGTTTTAATGAGCAGTTCTTC.

This clone was counted only a few times. The chain joins TRBV15 to TRBJ2-7; tentative D call: TRBD2 (5 bases). This CDR3 spans 14 amino acids. Trimming removed 3 bases from V and 5 bases from J, with 14 bases in between. In germline, CDR1 is LNHNV, CDR2 YYDKDF (reference sequence). The chain's CDR3 is CATSRRGGQDEQYF. The CDR3 coding sequence is TGTGCCACCAGCAGGAGAGGCGGGCAAGACGAGCAGTACTTC.

The gene calls are TRBV3-1 (or the pseudogene TRBV3-2) and TRBJ2-7; D ambiguous. CDR1 LGHDT and CDR2 YNNKEL come from the germline V gene (reference sequence). Trimming stripped 0 bases from V and 6 bases from J, with 18 bases between. The length of the CDR3 is 16 residues. The CDR3 coding sequence is TGTGCCAGCAGCCAAGATAGTGTGCCAGCCCGAGCCGAGCAGTACTTC. Translated: CASSQDSVPARAEQYF.